This is a list of T cell receptor beta chains from one sample in a study of response to subunit inactivated influenza vaccine. TCRdb used MiXCR to reprocess the RT-PCR reads, holding one entry per CDR3 protein. The sample has about 540,000 distinct CDR3 sequences; about 14% are singletons. Sequenced here: PBMCs from blood, sampled 11 to 12 days after vaccination. The receptors were sampled from a man between 45 and 60 years old who received an inactivated influenza vaccine. Each CDR3 is given with its conserved first and last residue. A D gene is named only where the DNA matches it firmly. Expanded clones are given a class, and other clones once, few, many or no size at all.

CDR3 length	D gene	clone size	J gene	V gene	CDR3 protein	CDR3 DNA
13	.	few	TRBJ2-2	TRBV18	CASSPLPTGELFF	TGTGCCAGCTCACCACTTCCAACCGGGGAGCTGTTTTTT
11	.	many	TRBJ2-1	TRBV20-1	CSANLYNEQFF	TGCAGTGCAAACCTTTACAATGAGCAGTTCTTC
14	.	many	TRBJ2-7	TRBV15	CATSLEEGPYEQYF	TGTGCCACCAGCCTGGAGGAGGGGCCCTACGAGCAGTACTTC
14	.	.	TRBJ2-5	TRBV19	CASSLQGDGETQYF	TGTGCCAGTAGTTTACAGGGCGACGGAGAGACCCAGTACTTC
13	.	.	TRBJ1-2	TRBV12-3/TRBV12-4	CASSLRGVYGYTF	TGTGCCAGCAGTCTCCGGGGGGTCTATGGCTACACCTTC
19	TRBD1	many	TRBJ2-2	TRBV11-1	CASSPGYRGSFPNTGELFF	TGTGCCAGCAGCCCAGGGTACAGGGGGTCGTTTCCGAACACCGGGGAGCTGTTTTTT
13	.	many	TRBJ2-1	TRBV29-1	CSVAGRAYNEQFF	TGCAGCGTTGCCGGAAGAGCCTACAATGAGCAGTTCTTC
14	.	few	TRBJ2-3	TRBV10-3	CAISSGTFTDTQYF	TGTGCCATCAGCTCCGGGACTTTCACAGATACGCAGTATTTT
19	TRBD2	.	TRBJ2-1	TRBV5-6	CASSWRLAGGPRSYNEQFF	TGTGCCAGCAGCTGGAGACTAGCGGGGGGTCCCCGCTCCTACAATGAGCAGTTCTTC
15	.	few	TRBJ2-3	TRBV20-1	CSARDLRQNTDTQYF	TGCAGTGCTAGAGATCTGAGACAGAACACAGATACGCAGTATTTT
17	.	.	TRBJ2-6	TRBV6-1	CASTPGLLSSGANVLTF	TGTGCCAGCACCCCAGGACTGTTGAGCTCTGGGGCCAACGTCCTGACTTTC
16	.	many	TRBJ2-2	TRBV9	CASSADGTLNVGELFF	TGTGCCAGCAGCGCGGACGGGACTCTCAACGTCGGGGAGCTGTTTTTT
16	TRBD2	few	TRBJ2-3	TRBV19	CASSRPSGISTDTQYF	TGTGCCAGTAGTCGACCTAGCGGGATTAGCACAGATACGCAGTATTTT
15	TRBD2	many	TRBJ2-3	TRBV28	CASSGGGAGGDTQYF	TGTGCCAGCTCCGGGGGGGGGGCTGGGGGAGATACGCAGTATTTT
12	.	.	TRBJ2-1	TRBV24-1	CATSDYGNEQFF	TGTGCCACCAGTGATTACGGCAATGAGCAGTTCTTC
15	.	.	TRBJ2-7	TRBV20-1	CSANDRAGRSYEQYF	TGCAGTGCCAACGACAGGGCCGGGAGGTCCTACGAGCAGTACTTC
16	.	.	TRBJ1-6	TRBV4-3	CASSQGSQGKGSPLHF	TGCGCCAGCAGCCAAGGGTCTCAGGGAAAAGGGTCACCCCTCCACTTT
14	TRBD2	.	TRBJ2-3	TRBV20-1	CSAIYRGGTDTQYF	TGCAGTGCTATCTACCGGGGGGGCACAGATACGCAGTATTTT
14	.	.	TRBJ2-1	TRBV15	CATSRELVVDEQFF	TGTGCCACCAGCAGAGAGCTGGTCGTGGATGAGCAGTTCTTC
15	.	.	TRBJ2-6	TRBV6-1	CASSQRWAGANVLTF	TGTGCCAGCAGCCAGCGTTGGGCTGGGGCCAACGTCCTGACTTTC
12	TRBD1	.	TRBJ1-1	TRBV28	CAIISGDSEAFF	TGTGCCATCATATCAGGGGACAGTGAAGCTTTCTTT
17	TRBD1	.	TRBJ1-5	TRBV20-1	CSARDGQGLGSNQPQHF	TGCAGTGCTAGAGACGGACAGGGCTTGGGAAGCAATCAGCCCCAGCATTTT
12	.	few	TRBJ1-1	TRBV20-1	CSATRSGAAAFF	TGCAGTGCAACCCGGTCGGGGGCGGCGGCTTTCTTT
15	TRBD1	few	TRBJ2-7	TRBV5-6	CASSPPGQGGYEQYF	TGTGCCAGCAGCCCCCCGGGACAGGGGGGGTACGAGCAGTACTTC
12	.	many	TRBJ1-6	TRBV28	CASSFPGVPLHF	TGTGCCAGCAGTTTCCCGGGGGTTCCCCTCCACTTT